The sequence of this T cell receptor (beta chain) was determined in a study of T cell repertoires in ileal Crohn's disease. Profiled with immunoSEQ multiplex PCR; TCRdb holds only in-frame clones, not every one. This table has about 60,000 clones, roughly nine tenths appearing once. The CDR3 runs 14 residues. Between the trimmed V and J ends, which lost 0 bases and 6 bases, there was a span of 10 bases. Germline-derived CDR1 and CDR2 are SGDLS and YYNGEE. As to time point: neoterminal ileum biopsy at postoperative endoscopy, about 6 months after surgery. Input material: ileal tissue. This rearrangement joins TRBV9 to TRBJ2-1; D may be TRBD2 (5 bases). This clonotype originated in an adult with Crohn's disease. CDR3 in DNA: TGTGCCAGCAGCGTAGATCGACTAACCAATGAGCAGTTCTTC. This codes for CASSVDRLTNEQFF.